This T cell receptor beta chain was captured in a study of T cell responses to AZD1222 COVID-19 vaccine. Study findings and constraints: Just 6 or 7 people given AZD1222 tested seropositive at baseline. Donors in the cohort were predominantly white British and more often female, and clonal diversity was possibly underestimated. Repertoire sampling was restricted to post-peak T cell response timepoints. As reported, nearly half of all spike-specific TCRs target variant regions that are unmutated.

Data came from immunoSEQ multiplex PCR; TCRdb stores just in-frame clones and leaves some out. The table lists about 100,000 clones, about nine tenths of them singletons. V lost 3 bases, J lost 8 bases, and 16 bases lay in between. Germline V gene sequence: CDR1 MNHEY, CDR2 SVGEGT. The CDR3 is made up of 14 amino acids. Concerning this clone itself: The antigen remains unidentified.

The chain recombines TRBV6-2 or TRBV6-3 with TRBJ1-1, with D tentatively TRBD1 (5 bases). This receptor was obtained from an adult in good health. The source was peripheral blood, collected on day 0 of AZD1222 vaccination. The CDR3 coding sequence is TGTGCCAGCAGTTATGGGGCAGGGCCTAGAGAAGCTTTCTTT. This sequence encodes CASSYGAGPREAFF.